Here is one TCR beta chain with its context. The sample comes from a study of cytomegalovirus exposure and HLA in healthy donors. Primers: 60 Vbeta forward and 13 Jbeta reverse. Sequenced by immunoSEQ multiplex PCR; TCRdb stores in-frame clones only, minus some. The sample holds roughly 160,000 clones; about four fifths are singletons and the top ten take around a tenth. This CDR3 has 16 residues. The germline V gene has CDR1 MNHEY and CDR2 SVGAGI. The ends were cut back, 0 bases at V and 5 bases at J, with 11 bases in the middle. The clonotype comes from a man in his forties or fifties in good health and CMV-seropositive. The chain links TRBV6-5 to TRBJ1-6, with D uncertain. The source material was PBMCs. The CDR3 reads CASSYSGREDNSPLHF. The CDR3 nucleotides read TGTGCCAGCAGTTACTCGGGCCGGGAAGATAATTCACCCCTCCACTTT.